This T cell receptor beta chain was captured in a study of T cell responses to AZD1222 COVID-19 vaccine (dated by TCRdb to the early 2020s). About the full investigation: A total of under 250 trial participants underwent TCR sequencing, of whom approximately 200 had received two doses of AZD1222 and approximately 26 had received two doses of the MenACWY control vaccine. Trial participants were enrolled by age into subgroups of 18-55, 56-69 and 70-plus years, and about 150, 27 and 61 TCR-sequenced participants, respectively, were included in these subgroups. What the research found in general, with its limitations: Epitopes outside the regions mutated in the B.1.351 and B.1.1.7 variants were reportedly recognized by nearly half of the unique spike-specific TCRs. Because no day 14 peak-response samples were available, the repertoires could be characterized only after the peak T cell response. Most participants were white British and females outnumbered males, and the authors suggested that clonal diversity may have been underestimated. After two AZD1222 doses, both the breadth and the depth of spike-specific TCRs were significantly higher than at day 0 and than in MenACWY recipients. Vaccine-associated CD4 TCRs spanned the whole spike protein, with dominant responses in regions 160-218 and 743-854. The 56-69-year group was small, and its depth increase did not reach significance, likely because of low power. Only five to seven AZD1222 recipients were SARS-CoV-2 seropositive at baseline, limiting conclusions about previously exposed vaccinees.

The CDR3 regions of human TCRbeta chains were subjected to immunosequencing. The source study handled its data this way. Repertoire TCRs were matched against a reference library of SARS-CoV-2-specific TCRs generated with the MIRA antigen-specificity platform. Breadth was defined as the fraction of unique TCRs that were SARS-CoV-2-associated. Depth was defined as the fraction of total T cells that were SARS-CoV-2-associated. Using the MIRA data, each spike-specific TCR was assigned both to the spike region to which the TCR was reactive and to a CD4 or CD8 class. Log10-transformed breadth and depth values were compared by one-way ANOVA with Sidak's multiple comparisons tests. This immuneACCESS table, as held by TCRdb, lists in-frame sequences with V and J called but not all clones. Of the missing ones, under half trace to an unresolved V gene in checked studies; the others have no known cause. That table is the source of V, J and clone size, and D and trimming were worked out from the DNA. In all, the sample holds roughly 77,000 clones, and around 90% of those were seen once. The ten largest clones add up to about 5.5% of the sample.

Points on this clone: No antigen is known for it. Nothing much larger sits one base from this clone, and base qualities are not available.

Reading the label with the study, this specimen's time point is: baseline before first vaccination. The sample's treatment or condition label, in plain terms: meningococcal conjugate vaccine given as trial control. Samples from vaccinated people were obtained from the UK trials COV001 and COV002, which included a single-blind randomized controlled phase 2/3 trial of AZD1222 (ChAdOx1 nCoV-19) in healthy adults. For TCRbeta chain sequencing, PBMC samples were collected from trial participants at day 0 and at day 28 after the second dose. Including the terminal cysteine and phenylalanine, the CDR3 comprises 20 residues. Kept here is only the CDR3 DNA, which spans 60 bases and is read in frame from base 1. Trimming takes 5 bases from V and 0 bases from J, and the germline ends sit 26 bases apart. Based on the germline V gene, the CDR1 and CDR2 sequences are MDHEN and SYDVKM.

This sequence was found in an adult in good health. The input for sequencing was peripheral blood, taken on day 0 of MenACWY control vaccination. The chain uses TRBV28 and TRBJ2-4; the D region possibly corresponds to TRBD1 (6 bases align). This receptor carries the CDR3 CASSLVPPPRTDLAKNIQYF. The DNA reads TGTGCCAGCAGTCTCGTCCCCCCGCCCCGGACAGACCTAGCCAAAAACATTCAGTACTTC.